This TCR beta chain was sequenced during a study of shared clonotypes between healthy human individuals. Overall study findings and caveats: Owing to a small donor count, the genetic and exposure-history diversity represented was limited. The study found 4.5% to 6% of naive CD4 clonotypes shared across a handful of donors.

Each subset's genomic DNA was shared equally among a number of immunoSEQ plates. Generated by immunoSEQ multiplex PCR, the TCRdb table keeps only in-frame clones and is missing some. The sample has roughly 2,500,000 clones; 90% to 95% are singletons. The investigators split CD4+ cells into a CD45RA+ naive subset and a CD45RA-negative memory subset. The CDR3 is made up of 12 amino acids. Trimming stripped 7 bases from V and 5 bases from J, with 13 bases between. CDR1 and CDR2 (germline): SQVTM, ANQGSEA. Regarding this clone: Its antigen is unidentified.

The source material was naive CD4+ T cells from PBMCs. The sample's subset: CD45RA+ positively selected. This receptor was obtained from a man aged 18 to 30 in good health. Some clones in this sample may be carry-over from other donors' samples. The chain is built from TRBV29-1 and TRBJ2-3; possibly TRBD1 for D (5 bases). CDR3 sequence: CSADTQGDTQYF. CDR3 in DNA: TGCAGCGCGGACACCCAGGGAGATACGCAGTATTTT.